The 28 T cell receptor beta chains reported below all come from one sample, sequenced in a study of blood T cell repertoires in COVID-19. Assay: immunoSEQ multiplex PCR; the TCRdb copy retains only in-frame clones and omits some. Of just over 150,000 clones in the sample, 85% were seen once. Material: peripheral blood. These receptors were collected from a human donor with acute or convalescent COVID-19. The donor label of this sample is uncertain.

CDR3 DNA sequence: TGTGCCAGCAGCCGAGGCCCTCAATGGGATGAAAAACTGTTTTTT. Its protein product is CASSRGPQWDEKLFF. The V call is TRBV5-6, the J call TRBJ1-4; the D is unclear. The CDR3 runs to 15 residues. Per germline, CDR1 SGHDT and CDR2 YYEEEE. V gave up 4 bases and J gave up 6 bases, with 16 bases separating them.

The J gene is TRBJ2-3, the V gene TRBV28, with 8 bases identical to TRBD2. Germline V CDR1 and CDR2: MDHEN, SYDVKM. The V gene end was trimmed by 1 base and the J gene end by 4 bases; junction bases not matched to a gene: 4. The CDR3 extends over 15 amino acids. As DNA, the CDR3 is TGTGCCAGCAGTTTATTAGCCGGGGGGGCAGATACGCAGTATTTT. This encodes CASSLLAGGADTQYF.

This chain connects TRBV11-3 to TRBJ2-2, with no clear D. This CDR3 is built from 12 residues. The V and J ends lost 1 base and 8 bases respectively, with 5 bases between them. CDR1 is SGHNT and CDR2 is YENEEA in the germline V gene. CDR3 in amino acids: CASSLGAGELFF. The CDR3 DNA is TGTGCCAGCAGCTTAGGAGCGGGGGAGCTGTTTTTT. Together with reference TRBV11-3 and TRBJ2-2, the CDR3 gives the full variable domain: EAGVVQSPRYKIIEKKQPVAFWCNPISGHNTLYWYLQNLGQGPELLIRYENEEAVDDSQLPKDRFSAERLKGVDSTLKIQPAELGDSAVYLCASSLGAGELFFGEGSRLTVL.

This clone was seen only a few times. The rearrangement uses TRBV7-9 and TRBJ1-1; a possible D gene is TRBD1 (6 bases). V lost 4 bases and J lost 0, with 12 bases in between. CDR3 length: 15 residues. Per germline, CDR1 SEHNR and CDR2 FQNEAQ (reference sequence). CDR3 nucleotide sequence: TGTGCCAGCAGCTCTTCAGGGGTCATGAACACTGAAGCTTTCTTT. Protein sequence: CASSSSGVMNTEAFF. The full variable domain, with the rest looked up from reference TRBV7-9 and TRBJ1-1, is DTGVSQNPRHKITKRGQNVTFRCDPISEHNRLYWYRQTLGQGPEFLTYFQNEAQLEKSRLLSDRFSAERPKGSFSTLEIQRTEQGDSAMYLCASSSSGVMNTEAFFGQGTRLTVV.

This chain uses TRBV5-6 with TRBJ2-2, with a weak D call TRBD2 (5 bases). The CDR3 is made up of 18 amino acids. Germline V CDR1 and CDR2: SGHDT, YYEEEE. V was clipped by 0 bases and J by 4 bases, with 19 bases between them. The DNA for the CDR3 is TGTGCCAGCAGCTTGGGCCTAGCCGCACTAAAATTCACCGGGGAGCTGTTTTTT. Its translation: CASSLGLAALKFTGELFF.

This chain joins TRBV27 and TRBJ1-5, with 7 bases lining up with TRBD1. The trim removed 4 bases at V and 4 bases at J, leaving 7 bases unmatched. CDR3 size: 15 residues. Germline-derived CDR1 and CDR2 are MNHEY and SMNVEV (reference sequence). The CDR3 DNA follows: TGTGCCAGCAGTTCCACTCCAGGGGGTAATCAGCCCCAGCATTTT. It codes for CASSSTPGGNQPQHF.

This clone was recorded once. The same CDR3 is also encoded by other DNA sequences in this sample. DNA of the CDR3: TGCGCCAGCAGCCTGACAGGGGGCAATCAGCCCCAGCATTTT. This gives the protein CASSLTGGNQPQHF. This chain uses TRBV5-1 with TRBJ1-5, with 8 bases that match TRBD1. The CDR3 is 14 residues long. The germline CDR1 and CDR2 sequences are SGHRS and YFSETQ. After removal of 4 bases from V and 2 bases from J, the junction contained 2 bases not matched to a gene.

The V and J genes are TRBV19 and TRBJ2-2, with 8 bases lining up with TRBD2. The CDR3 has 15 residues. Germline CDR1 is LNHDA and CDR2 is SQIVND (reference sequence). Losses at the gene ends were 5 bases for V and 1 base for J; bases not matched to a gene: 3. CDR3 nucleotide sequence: TGTGCCAGTAGTGTTCTAGCGGGGAACACCGGGGAGCTGTTTTTT. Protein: CASSVLAGNTGELFF.

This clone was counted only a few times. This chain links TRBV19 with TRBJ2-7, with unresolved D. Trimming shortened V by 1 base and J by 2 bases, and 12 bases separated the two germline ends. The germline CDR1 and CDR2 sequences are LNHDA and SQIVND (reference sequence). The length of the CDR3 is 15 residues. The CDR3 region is CASSIVGGHTYEQYF. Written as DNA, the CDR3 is TGTGCCAGTAGTATAGTTGGCGGCCACACCTACGAGCAGTACTTC.

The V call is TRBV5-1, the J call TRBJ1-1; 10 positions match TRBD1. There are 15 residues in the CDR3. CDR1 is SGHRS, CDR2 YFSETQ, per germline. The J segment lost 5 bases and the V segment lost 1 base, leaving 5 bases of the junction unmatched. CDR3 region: CASSLWTGGDTEAFF. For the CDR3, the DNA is TGCGCCAGCAGCTTGTGGACAGGGGGAGATACTGAAGCTTTCTTT.

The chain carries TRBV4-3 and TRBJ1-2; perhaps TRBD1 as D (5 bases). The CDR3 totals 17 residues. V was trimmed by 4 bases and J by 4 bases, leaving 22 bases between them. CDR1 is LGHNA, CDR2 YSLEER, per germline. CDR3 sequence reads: CASSRVGNVPQGYGYTF. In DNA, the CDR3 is TGCGCCAGCAGCCGGGTAGGGAACGTACCTCAGGGCTATGGCTACACCTTC.

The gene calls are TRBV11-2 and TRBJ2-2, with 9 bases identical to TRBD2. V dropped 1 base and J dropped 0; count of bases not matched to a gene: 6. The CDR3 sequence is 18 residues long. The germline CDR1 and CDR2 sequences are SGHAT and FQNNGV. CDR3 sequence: CASSLVFLAGANTGELFF. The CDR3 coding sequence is TGTGCCAGCAGCTTAGTATTCTTAGCGGGAGCGAACACCGGGGAGCTGTTTTTT.

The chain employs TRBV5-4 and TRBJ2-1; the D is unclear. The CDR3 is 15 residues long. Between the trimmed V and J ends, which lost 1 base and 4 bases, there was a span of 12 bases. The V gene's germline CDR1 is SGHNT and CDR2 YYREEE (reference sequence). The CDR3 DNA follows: TGTGCCAGCAGCTTGCCTCCCCGAGAGTACAATGAGCAGTTCTTC. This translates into CASSLPPREYNEQFF.

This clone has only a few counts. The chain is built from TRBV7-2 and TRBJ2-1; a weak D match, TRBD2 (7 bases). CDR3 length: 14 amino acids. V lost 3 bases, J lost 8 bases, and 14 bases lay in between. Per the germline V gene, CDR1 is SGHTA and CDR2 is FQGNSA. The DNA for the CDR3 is TGTGCCAGCAGCTTTCGCGGGGGCCCCGATGAGCAGTTCTTC. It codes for CASSFRGGPDEQFF.

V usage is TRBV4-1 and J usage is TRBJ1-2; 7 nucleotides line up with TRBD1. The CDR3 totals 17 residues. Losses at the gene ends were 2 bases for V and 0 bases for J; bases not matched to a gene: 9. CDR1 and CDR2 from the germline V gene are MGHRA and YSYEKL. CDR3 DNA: TGCGCCAGCAGCCAACCAAGAGACAGGGTCACTAACTATGGCTACACCTTC. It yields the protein CASSQPRDRVTNYGYTF.

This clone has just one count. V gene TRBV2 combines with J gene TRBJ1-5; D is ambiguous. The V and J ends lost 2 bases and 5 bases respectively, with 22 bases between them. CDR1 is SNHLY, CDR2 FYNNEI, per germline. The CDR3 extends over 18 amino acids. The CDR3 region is CASSEWVGSVFGDQPQHF. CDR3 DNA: TGTGCCAGCAGTGAATGGGTAGGGAGTGTCTTTGGCGATCAGCCCCAGCATTTT.

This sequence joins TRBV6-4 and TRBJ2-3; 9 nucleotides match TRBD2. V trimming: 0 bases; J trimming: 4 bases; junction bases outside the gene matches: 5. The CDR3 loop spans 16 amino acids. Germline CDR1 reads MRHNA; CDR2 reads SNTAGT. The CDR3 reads CASSDSSSGGADTQYF. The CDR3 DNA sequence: TGTGCCAGCAGTGACTCGAGTAGCGGGGGCGCAGATACGCAGTATTTT.

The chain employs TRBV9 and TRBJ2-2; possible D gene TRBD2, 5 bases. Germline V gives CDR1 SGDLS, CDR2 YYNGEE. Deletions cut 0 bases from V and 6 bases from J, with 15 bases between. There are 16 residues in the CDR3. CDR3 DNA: TGTGCCAGCAGCGTAGTATTGACGGACGGGGCCGGGGAGCTGTTTTTT. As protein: CASSVVLTDGAGELFF.

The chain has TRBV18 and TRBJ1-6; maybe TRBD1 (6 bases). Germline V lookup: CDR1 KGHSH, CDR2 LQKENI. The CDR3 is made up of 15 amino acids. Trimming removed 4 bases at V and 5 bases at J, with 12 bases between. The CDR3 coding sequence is TGTGCCAGCTCACTGGTGGACAGCAATAATTCACCCCTCCACTTT. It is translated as CASSLVDSNNSPLHF.

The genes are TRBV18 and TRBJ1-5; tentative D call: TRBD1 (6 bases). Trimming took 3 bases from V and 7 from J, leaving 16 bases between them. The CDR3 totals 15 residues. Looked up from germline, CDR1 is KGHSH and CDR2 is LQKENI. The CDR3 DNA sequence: TGTGCCAGCTCACCCGGGACAACCCATTTGCAGCCCCAGCATTTT. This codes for CASSPGTTHLQPQHF.

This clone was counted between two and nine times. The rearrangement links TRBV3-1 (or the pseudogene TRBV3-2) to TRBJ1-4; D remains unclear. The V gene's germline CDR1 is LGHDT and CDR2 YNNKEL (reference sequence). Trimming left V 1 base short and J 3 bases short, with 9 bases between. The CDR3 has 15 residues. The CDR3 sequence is CASSQVYRSNEKLFF. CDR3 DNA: TGTGCCAGCAGCCAAGTTTACAGATCTAATGAAAAACTGTTTTTT.

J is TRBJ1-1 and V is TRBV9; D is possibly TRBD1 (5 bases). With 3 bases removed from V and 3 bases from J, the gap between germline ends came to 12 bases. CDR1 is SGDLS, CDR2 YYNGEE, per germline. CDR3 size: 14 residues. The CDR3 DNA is TGTGCCAGCAGCGAAGACAGTATGGACACTGAAGCTTTCTTT. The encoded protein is CASSEDSMDTEAFF.

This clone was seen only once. The CDR3 DNA sequence: TGTGCCAGTATGTCCACAGGGGGCGCGAATGGCTACACCTTC. It codes for CASMSTGGANGYTF. V is TRBV19 and J is TRBJ1-2, with 9 bases identical to TRBD1. The germline gives CDR1 LNHDA, CDR2 SQIVND (reference sequence). The J segment lost 6 bases and the V segment lost 7 bases, leaving 9 bases of the junction unmatched. The CDR3 runs 14 residues.

CDR3 in DNA: TGTGCCAGCAGTGAAGAGACAGTCGGGCAGCCCCAGCATTTT. Translated, it gives CASSEETVGQPQHF. This sequence joins TRBV2 and TRBJ1-5, with D perhaps TRBD1 (5 bases). The CDR3 is made up of 14 amino acids. V shed 1 base and J shed 7 bases, with 11 bases lying between them. Germline CDR1 and CDR2: SNHLY and FYNNEI.

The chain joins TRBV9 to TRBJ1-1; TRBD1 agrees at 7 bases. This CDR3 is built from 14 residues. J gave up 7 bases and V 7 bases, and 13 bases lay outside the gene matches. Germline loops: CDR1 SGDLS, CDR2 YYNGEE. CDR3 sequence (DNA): TGTGCCAGCGGACAGGACAGGCTTGGCAGTGAAGCTTTCTTT. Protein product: CASGQDRLGSEAFF.

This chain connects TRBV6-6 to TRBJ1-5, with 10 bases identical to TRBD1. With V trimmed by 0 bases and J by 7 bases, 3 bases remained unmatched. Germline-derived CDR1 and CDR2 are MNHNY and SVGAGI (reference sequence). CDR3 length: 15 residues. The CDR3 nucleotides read TGTGCCAGCAGTTACTCCGGGGACAGGGGCCAGCCCCAGCATTTT. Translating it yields CASSYSGDRGQPQHF.

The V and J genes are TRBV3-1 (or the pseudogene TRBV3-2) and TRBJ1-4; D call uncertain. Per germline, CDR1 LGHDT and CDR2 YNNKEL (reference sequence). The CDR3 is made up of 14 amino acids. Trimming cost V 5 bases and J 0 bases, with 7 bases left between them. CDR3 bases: TGTGCCAGCAGCAGCCGGGCAACTAATGAAAAACTGTTTTTT. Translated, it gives CASSSRATNEKLFF.

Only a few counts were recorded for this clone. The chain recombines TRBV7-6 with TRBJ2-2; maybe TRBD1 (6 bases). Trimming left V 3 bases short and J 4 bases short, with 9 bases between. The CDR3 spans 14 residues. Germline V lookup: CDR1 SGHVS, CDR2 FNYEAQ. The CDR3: CASSFGGGTGELFF. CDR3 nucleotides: TGTGCCAGCAGCTTTGGGGGCGGCACCGGGGAGCTGTTTTTT.